This passage covers 21 T cell receptor beta chains from one sample sequenced in a study of cytomegalovirus exposure and HLA in healthy donors. 13 Jbeta primers and 60 Vbeta primers were used for the PCR. Sequenced by immunoSEQ multiplex PCR; TCRdb stores in-frame clones only, minus some. The table includes around 96,000 clones, about 75% detected once. Sequenced sample: PBMCs. These receptors came from a man aged 25 to 45 in good health and CMV-seropositive.

This clone was counted only a few times. The gene calls are TRBV7-9 and TRBJ1-4; D unclear. CDR1 SEHNR and CDR2 FQNEAQ come from the germline V gene (reference sequence). Trimming cost V 5 bases and J 8 bases, with 6 bases left between them. CDR3 length equals 11 residues. Here the CDR3 reads CASSGREKLFF. The CDR3, as DNA: TGTGCCAGCAGCGGTCGGGAAAAACTGTTTTTT.

The chain joins TRBV6-5 to TRBJ2-5; 9 bases line up with TRBD2. The CDR3 runs to 16 residues. Germline CDR1 and CDR2: MNHEY and SVGAGI. The junction had 7 bases not matched to a gene; V was cut back by 3 bases and J by 2 bases. The CDR3 bases are TGTGCCAGCAGTTATTCGGCGGGGGGGCAGCAAGAGACCCAGTACTTC. This translates into CASSYSAGGQQETQYF.

CDR3 loop: CAISEGRDSQNAAFF. CDR3 nucleotide sequence: TGTGCCATCAGTGAAGGTCGGGACTCCCAGAACGCTGCTTTCTTT. The J gene is TRBJ1-1, the V gene TRBV10-3; possible D gene TRBD1, 5 bases. The CDR3 extends over 15 amino acids. CDR1 ENHRY and CDR2 SYGVKD come from the germline V gene. The V and J ends lost 3 bases and 11 bases respectively, with 22 bases between them.

This clone was seen a handful of times. The chain combines TRBV29-1 with TRBJ2-3, with 7 bases fitting TRBD2. The junction had 7 bases not matched to a gene; V was cut back by 7 bases and J by 0 bases. Germline V CDR1 and CDR2: SQVTM, ANQGSEA. The length of the CDR3 is 14 residues. The CDR3 DNA is TGCAGCGCCGGGGCGGGGGAGAGCACAGATACGCAGTATTTT. This encodes CSAGAGESTDTQYF.

The chain has TRBV5-1 and TRBJ2-2; tentatively, D is TRBD1 (6 bases). Germline V gene lookup returns CDR1 SGHRS and CDR2 YFSETQ. This CDR3 spans 16 amino acids. Trimming took off 4 bases at V and 0 bases at J, with 13 bases between the two ends. CDR3 nucleotide sequence: TGCGCCAGCAGCCAACCCACAGGGCCGAACACCGGGGAGCTGTTTTTT. Its protein product is CASSQPTGPNTGELFF.

This rearrangement joins TRBV5-1 to TRBJ1-2; D perhaps matches TRBD1 (6 bases). The V end lost 1 base, the J end lost 4 bases, and 14 bases lay between the germline ends. The germline gives CDR1 SGHRS, CDR2 YFSETQ. CDR3 size: 15 residues. The CDR3 DNA reads TGCGCCAGCAGCTTGTCATCGACAGGACCCTATGGCTACACCTTC. It specifies CASSLSSTGPYGYTF.

This chain connects TRBV6-6 to TRBJ1-1; D perhaps matches TRBD1 (6 bases). The CDR3 contains 13 residues. Germline V gene sequence: CDR1 MNHNY, CDR2 SVGAGI (reference sequence). V was clipped by 6 bases and J by 6 bases, with 14 bases between them. This CDR3 is CASRDHRAPEAFF. DNA for the CDR3: TGTGCCAGCAGGGACCACAGGGCCCCTGAAGCTTTCTTT.

The rearrangement links TRBV4-1 to TRBJ2-3, with D possibly TRBD2 on 6 matching bases. Deletions cut 3 bases from V and 4 bases from J, with 8 bases between. The CDR3 covers 13 residues. CDR1 and CDR2 from the germline V gene are MGHRA and YSYEKL. In DNA, the CDR3 is TGCGCCAGCAGCCATCCGGGGGCAGATACGCAGTATTTT. Translated, it gives CASSHPGADTQYF.

The chain recombines TRBV14 with TRBJ1-3; no firm D call. Germline CDR1 reads SGHDN; CDR2 reads FVKESK. CDR3 length: 12 amino acids. V dropped 1 base and J dropped 7 bases, with 5 bases sitting between them. CDR3 protein: CASSQVENTIYF. The CDR3 coding sequence is TGTGCCAGCAGCCAAGTCGAGAACACCATATATTTT.

The rearrangement joins TRBV30 to TRBJ1-1; D gene ambiguous. The CDR3 has 15 residues. V lost 4 bases to trimming and J lost 7 bases, with 22 bases between them. Germline V lookup: CDR1 GTSNPN, CDR2 SVGIG (reference sequence). The CDR3 DNA follows: TGTGCCTGGAAGAGCCAATGGCAGGTCGTAATTGAAGCTTTCTTT. This translates into CAWKSQWQVVIEAFF. Together with reference TRBV30 and TRBJ1-1, the CDR3 gives the full variable domain: SQTIHQWPATLVQPVGSPLSLECTVEGTSNPNLYWYRQAAGRGLQLLFYSVGIGQISSEVPQNLSASRPQDRQFILSSKKLLLSDSGFYLCAWKSQWQVVIEAFFGQGTRLTVV.

The table lists this clone with a few counts. V usage is TRBV19 and J usage is TRBJ1-1; possible D gene TRBD1, 5 bases. CDR1 and CDR2 (germline): LNHDA, SQIVND (reference sequence). The CDR3 runs 14 residues. V shed 6 bases and J shed 5 bases, with 16 bases lying between them. CDR3 coding DNA: TGTGCCAGTAGCCATAACGCAGGGTATACTGAAGCTTTCTTT. It yields the protein CASSHNAGYTEAFF.

CDR3 DNA: TGTGCCACCAGCAGTAGACAGGGTGGATCGTACGAGCAGTACTTC. Encoded protein: CATSSRQGGSYEQYF. The chain links TRBV15 to TRBJ2-7; 7 nucleotides line up with TRBD1. This CDR3 has 15 residues. Germline V lookup: CDR1 LNHNV, CDR2 YYDKDF (reference sequence). J was trimmed by 4 bases and V by 3 bases; bases with no gene match: 9.

The chain combines TRBV7-2 with TRBJ1-6, with D tentatively TRBD1 (5 bases). The germline V gene encodes CDR1 SGHTA and CDR2 FQGNSA. V gave up 5 bases and J gave up 1 base, with 15 bases separating them. This CDR3 contains 17 residues. This CDR3 reads CASSPRAGWSYNSPLHF. CDR3 DNA sequence: TGTGCCAGCAGCCCCAGGGCAGGCTGGTCCTATAATTCACCCCTCCACTTT.

A word on this clone: At one of its ends the junction is not consistent with the germline gene, which may arise from a read error. The chain joins TRBV7-9 to TRBJ2-7; 7 bases are a match to TRBD1. The CDR3 totals 16 residues. From germline, CDR1 is SEHNR and CDR2 FQNEAQ (reference sequence). CDR3 coding DNA: TGTTCCAGCAGCCCGCTCGGTGCAGGGGGCTCCTACGAGCAGTACTTC. Translation: CSSSPLGAGGSYEQYF.

This clone is labeled medium-sized (0.01 to 0.1%). V is TRBV9 and J is TRBJ2-1; D perhaps matches TRBD1 (6 bases). V lost 4 bases to trimming and J lost 5 bases, with 19 bases between them. Per the germline V gene, CDR1 is SGDLS and CDR2 is YYNGEE. The CDR3 runs 16 residues. The CDR3 reads CASSTPPGAGDNEQFF. CDR3 DNA sequence: TGTGCCAGCAGCACCCCCCCAGGGGCGGGCGACAATGAGCAGTTCTTC.

The gene calls are TRBV5-1 and TRBJ2-1, with 16 bases matching TRBD2. Germline CDR1 is SGHRS and CDR2 is YFSETQ. J gave up 0 bases and V 1 base, and 4 bases lay outside the gene matches. The CDR3 contains 19 residues. This CDR3 is CASSLYGTSGGVSYNEQFF. Here the CDR3 DNA reads TGCGCCAGCAGCTTGTACGGGACTAGCGGGGGGGTCTCCTACAATGAGCAGTTCTTC.

The gene calls are TRBV6-4 and TRBJ1-2; 8 bases align to TRBD1. There are 13 residues in the CDR3. Germline V gives CDR1 MRHNA, CDR2 SNTAGT. Losses at the gene ends were 3 bases for V and 5 bases for J; bases not matched to a gene: 2. The CDR3 region is CASSETGGYGYTF. CDR3 nucleotides: TGTGCCAGCAGTGAAACAGGGGGATATGGCTACACCTTC.

J is TRBJ2-3 and V is TRBV21-1; the tabulated D call, TRBD2, remains unverified against the DNA. TRBV21-1 constitutes a pseudogene. This CDR3 is built from 17 residues. Written as DNA, the CDR3 is TGTGCCAGCAGCAAGGGGGGGGCGGCGCAGAGCACAGATACGCAGTATTTT. It specifies CASSKGGAAQSTDTQYF.

The V and J genes are TRBV14 and TRBJ1-2; TRBD1 matches at 9 bases. This CDR3 has 15 residues. CDR1 is SGHDN and CDR2 is FVKESK in the germline V gene. J lost 8 bases, V lost 1 base, and 8 bases had no gene match. The CDR3 reads CASSQAGTGPGGYTF. The CDR3 DNA follows: TGTGCCAGCAGCCAAGCCGGGACAGGGCCAGGGGGCTACACCTTC.

This clone was counted only a few times. The chain employs TRBV7-8 and TRBJ1-2; perhaps TRBD1 as D (6 bases). This CDR3 comprises 18 residues. Germline lookup yields CDR1 SGHVS and CDR2 FQNEAQ. Deletions cut 2 bases from V and 4 bases from J, with 23 bases between. CDR3 in amino acids: CASSLQGALQGELYGYTF. In DNA form, the CDR3 reads TGTGCCAGCAGCTTACAGGGCGCACTACAGGGTGAGCTCTATGGCTACACCTTC.

The chain recombines TRBV6-1 with TRBJ1-2; 8 bases are shared with TRBD1. Germline V CDR1 and CDR2: MNHNS, SASEGT. The CDR3 spans 14 residues. V was clipped by 7 bases and J by 6 bases; unmatched bases: 10. Here the CDR3 DNA reads TGTGCCAGCATTCCGACAGGGGTCCTCCATGGCTACACCTTC. Protein sequence: CASIPTGVLHGYTF.